This is a list of T cell receptor beta chains from one sample in a study of blood T cell repertoires in COVID-19. Profiling relied on immunoSEQ multiplex PCR, and the TCRdb table lists in-frame clones only, not all of them. The sample yields 120,000 or so clones, approximately 90% seen once. The sample consisted of peripheral blood. Receptors were obtained from a woman aged 50 to 65 with acute or convalescent COVID-19. CDR3s include the opening cysteine and the closing phenylalanine or tryptophan. Clone size is stated in some rows and not others, as once, few, many or a class when expanded.

size	V	CDR3
.	TRBV12-5	CASGAGQGGNEQFF
.	TRBV19	CASMRGGTSIETQYF
.	TRBV19	CASSPGQGLQEQFF
.	TRBV28	CASSLWAGKETQYF
.	TRBV1	CTSSQDLFRTSTDTQYF
once	TRBV4-1	CASSPGGDRDTQYF
.	TRBV19	CASSIKGQSYEQYF
.	TRBV3-1/TRBV3-2	CASSQAPGLAYYEQYF
.	TRBV5-1	CASSLTSGRLETQYF
few	TRBV11-2	CASSFTGGTNTEAFF